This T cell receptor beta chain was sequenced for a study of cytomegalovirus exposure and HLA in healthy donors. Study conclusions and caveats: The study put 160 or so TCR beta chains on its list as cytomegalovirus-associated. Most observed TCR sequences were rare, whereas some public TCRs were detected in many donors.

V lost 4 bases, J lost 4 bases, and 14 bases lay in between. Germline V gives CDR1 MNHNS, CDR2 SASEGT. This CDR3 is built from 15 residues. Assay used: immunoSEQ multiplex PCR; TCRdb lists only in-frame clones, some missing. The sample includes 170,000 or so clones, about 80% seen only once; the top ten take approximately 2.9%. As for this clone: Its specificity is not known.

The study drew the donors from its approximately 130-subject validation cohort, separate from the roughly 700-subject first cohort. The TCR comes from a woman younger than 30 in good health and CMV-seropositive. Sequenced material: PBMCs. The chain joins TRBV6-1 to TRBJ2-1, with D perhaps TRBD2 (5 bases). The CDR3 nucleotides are TGTGCCAGCAGTGGGGCGGGCCCGACTTACAATGAGCAGTTCTTC. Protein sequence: CASSGAGPTYNEQFF.